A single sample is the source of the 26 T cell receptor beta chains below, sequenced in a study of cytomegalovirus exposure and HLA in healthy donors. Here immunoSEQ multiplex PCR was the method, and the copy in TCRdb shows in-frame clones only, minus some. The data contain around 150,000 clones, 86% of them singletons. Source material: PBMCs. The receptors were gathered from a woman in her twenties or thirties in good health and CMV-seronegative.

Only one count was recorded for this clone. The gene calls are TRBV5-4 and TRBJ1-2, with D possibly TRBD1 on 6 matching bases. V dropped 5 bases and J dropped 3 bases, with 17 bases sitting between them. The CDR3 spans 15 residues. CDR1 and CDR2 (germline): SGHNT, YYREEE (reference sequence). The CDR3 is CASSQQDRNYYGYTF. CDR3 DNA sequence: TGTGCCAGCAGTCAACAGGACAGAAACTACTATGGCTACACCTTC.

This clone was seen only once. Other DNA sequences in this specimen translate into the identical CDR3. The CDR3 DNA reads as TGTGCCAGTAGTATTAGAGTCAATGAGCAGTTCTTC. As protein: CASSIRVNEQFF. The chain employs TRBV19 and TRBJ2-1; D call uncertain. CDR3 length equals 12 residues. Trimming cost V 3 bases and J 6 bases, with 6 bases left between them. Looked up from germline, CDR1 is LNHDA and CDR2 is SQIVND (reference sequence).

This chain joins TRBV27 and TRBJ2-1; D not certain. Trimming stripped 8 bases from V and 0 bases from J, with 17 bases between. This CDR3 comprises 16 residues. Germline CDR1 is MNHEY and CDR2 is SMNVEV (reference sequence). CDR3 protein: CASGKAMGSSYNEQFF. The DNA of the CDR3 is TGTGCCAGCGGTAAGGCGATGGGGTCCTCCTACAATGAGCAGTTCTTC.

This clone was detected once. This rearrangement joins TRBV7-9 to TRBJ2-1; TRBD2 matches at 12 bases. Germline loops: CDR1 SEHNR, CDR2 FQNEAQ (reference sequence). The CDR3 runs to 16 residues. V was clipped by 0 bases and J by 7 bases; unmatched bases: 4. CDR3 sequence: CASSLARLAGVNEQFF. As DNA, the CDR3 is TGTGCCAGCAGCTTAGCGCGACTAGCGGGAGTTAATGAGCAGTTCTTC.

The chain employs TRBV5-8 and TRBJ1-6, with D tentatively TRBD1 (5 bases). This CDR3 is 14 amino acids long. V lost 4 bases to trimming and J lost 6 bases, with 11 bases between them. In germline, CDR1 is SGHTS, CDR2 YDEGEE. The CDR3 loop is CASSPRVSNSPLHF. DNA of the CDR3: TGTGCCAGCAGCCCCAGGGTCTCTAATTCACCCCTCCACTTT. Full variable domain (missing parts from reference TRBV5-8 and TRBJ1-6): EAGVTQSPTHLIKTRGQQATLRCSPISGHTSVYWYQQALGLGLQFLLWYDEGEERNRGNFPPRFSGRQFPNYSSELNVNALELEDSALYLCASSPRVSNSPLHFGNGTRLTVT.

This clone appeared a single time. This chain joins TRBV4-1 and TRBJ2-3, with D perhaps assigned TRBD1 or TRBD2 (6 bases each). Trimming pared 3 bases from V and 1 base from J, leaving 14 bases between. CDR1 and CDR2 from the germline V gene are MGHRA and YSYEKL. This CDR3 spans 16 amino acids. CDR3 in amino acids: CASSHTDGGGTDTQYF. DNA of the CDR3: TGCGCCAGCAGCCATACCGACGGGGGCGGCACAGATACGCAGTATTTT.

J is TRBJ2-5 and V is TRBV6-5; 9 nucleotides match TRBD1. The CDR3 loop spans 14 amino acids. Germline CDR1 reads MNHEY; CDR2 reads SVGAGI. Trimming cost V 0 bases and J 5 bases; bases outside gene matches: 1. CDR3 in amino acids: CASSYSGTGETQYF. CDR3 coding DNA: TGTGCCAGCAGTTACTCTGGGACAGGGGAGACCCAGTACTTC.

DNA of the CDR3: TGTGCCAGCAATTTGCCAGGGCAGCCCCAGCATTTT. Translated: CASNLPGQPQHF. The J gene is TRBJ1-5, the V gene TRBV28; D is possibly TRBD1 (5 bases). Trimming took 7 bases from V and 7 from J, leaving 11 bases between them. The germline gives CDR1 MDHEN, CDR2 SYDVKM. CDR3 length: 12 amino acids.

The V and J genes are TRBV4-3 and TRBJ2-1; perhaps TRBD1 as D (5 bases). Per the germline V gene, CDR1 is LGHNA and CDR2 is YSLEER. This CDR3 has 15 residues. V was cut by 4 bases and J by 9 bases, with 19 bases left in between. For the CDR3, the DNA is TGCGCCAGCAGCCTTTCGCGACAATACGACAGTGAGCAGTTCTTC. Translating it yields CASSLSRQYDSEQFF.

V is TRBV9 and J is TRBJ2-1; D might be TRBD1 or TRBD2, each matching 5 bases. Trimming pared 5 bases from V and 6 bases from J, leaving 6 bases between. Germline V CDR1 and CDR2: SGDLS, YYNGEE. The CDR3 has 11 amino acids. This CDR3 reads CASSGGNEQFF. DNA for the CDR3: TGTGCCAGCAGTGGGGGCAATGAGCAGTTCTTC.

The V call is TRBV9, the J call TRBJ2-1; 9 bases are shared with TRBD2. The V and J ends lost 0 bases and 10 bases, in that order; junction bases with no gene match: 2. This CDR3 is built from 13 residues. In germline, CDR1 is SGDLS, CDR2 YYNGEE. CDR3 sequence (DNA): TGTGCCAGCAGCGTAGTTGCGGGGGGGGAGCAGTTCTTC. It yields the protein CASSVVAGGEQFF. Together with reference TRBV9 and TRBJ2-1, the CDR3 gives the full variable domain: DSGVTQTPKHLITATGQRVTLRCSPRSGDLSVYWYQQSLDQGLQFLIQYYNGEERAKGNILERFSAQQFPDLHSELNLSSLELGDSALYFCASSVVAGGEQFFGPGTRLTVL.

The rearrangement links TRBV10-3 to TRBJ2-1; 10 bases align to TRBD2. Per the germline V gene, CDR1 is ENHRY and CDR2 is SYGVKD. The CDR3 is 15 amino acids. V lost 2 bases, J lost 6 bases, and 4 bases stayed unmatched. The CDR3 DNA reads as TGTGCCATCAGTGAGGGGGCTAGCGGGGGCAATGAGCAGTTCTTC. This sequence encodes CAISEGASGGNEQFF.

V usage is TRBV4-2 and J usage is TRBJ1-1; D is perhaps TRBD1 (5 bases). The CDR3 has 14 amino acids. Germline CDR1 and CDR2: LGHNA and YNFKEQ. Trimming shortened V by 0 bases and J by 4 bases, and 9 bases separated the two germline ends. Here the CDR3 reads CASSQEAGGTEAFF. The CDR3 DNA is TGTGCCAGCAGCCAAGAAGCGGGGGGCACTGAAGCTTTCTTT.

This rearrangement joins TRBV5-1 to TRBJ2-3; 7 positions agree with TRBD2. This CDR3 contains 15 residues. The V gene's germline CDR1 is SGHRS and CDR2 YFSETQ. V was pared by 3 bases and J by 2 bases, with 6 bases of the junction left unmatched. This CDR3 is CASSSTSRNTDTQYF. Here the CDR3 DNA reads TGCGCCAGCAGCTCGACTAGCAGAAACACAGATACGCAGTATTTT.

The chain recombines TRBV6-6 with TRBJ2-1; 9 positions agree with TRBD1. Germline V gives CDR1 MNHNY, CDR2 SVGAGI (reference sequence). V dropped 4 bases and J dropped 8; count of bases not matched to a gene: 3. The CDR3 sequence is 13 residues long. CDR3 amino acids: CASSLTGGHEQFF. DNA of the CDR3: TGTGCCAGCAGTTTGACAGGGGGTCATGAGCAGTTCTTC.

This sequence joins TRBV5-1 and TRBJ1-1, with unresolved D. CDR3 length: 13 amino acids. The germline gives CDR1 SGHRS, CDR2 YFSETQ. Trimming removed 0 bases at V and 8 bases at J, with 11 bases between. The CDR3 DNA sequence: TGCGCCAGCAGCTTGGACAGAGGAAACGAAGCTTTCTTT. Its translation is CASSLDRGNEAFF.

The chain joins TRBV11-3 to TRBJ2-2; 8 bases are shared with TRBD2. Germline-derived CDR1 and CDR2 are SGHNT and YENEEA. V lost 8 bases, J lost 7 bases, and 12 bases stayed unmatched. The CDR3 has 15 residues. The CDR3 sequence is CASQKSGGLGGELFF. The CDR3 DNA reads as TGTGCCAGCCAAAAGTCGGGGGGGCTTGGCGGGGAGCTGTTTTTT.

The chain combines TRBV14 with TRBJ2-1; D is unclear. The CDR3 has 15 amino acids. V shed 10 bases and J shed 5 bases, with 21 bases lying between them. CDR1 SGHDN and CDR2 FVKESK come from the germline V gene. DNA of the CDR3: TGTGCCACAGCTCTAATCGGAGACCCCGACAATGAGCAGTTCTTC. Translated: CATALIGDPDNEQFF.

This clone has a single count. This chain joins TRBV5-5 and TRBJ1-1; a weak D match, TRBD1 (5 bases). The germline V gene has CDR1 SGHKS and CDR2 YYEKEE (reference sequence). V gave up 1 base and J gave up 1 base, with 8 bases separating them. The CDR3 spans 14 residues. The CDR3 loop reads CASSLIGTNTEAFF. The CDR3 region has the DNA TGTGCCAGCAGCTTGATAGGGACGAACACTGAAGCTTTCTTT.

This CDR3 reads CASSEYGLVGEQYF. In DNA, the CDR3 is TGTGCCAGCAGTGAATATGGATTAGTGGGGGAGCAGTACTTC. The V gene is TRBV25-1, the J gene TRBJ2-7; D is ambiguous. Germline V CDR1 and CDR2: MGHDK, SYGVNS. The V end lost 0 bases, the J end lost 7 bases, and 13 bases lay between the germline ends. The CDR3 loop spans 14 amino acids.

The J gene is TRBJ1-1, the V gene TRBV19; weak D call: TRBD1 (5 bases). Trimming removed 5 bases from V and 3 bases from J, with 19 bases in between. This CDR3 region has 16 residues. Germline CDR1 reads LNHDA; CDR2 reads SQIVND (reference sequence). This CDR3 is CASSPRGPDGDTEAFF. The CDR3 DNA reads TGTGCCAGTAGTCCCCGGGGCCCCGACGGGGACACTGAAGCTTTCTTT.

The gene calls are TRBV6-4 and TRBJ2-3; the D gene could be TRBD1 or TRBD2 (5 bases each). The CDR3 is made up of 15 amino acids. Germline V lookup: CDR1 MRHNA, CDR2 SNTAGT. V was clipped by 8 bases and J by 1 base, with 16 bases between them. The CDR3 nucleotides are TGTGCCAGCGCTAGGGGAGAGACGGGCACAGATACGCAGTATTTT. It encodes CASARGETGTDTQYF.

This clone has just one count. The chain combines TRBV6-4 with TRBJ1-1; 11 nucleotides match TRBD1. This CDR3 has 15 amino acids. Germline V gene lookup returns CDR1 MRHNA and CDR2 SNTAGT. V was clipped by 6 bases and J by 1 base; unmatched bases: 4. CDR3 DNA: TGTGCCAGCAGCAAGGACAGGGGGCCGAACACTGAAGCTTTCTTT. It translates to CASSKDRGPNTEAFF.

CDR3 sequence: CAWSYPRQGNQPQHF. The DNA for the CDR3 is TGTGCCTGGAGTTACCCCCGACAGGGCAATCAGCCCCAGCATTTT. V is TRBV30 and J is TRBJ1-5, with a tentative D call TRBD1 (6 bases). This CDR3 is 15 amino acids long. CDR1 GTSNPN and CDR2 SVGIG come from the germline V gene (reference sequence). The V end was cut by 2 bases, the J end by 2 bases, with 13 bases between.

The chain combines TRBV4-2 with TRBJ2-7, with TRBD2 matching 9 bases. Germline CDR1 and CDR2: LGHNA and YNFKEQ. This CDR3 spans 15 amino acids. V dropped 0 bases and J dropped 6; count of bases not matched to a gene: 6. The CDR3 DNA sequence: TGTGCCAGCAGCCAAGAGGGGCGGGAGGGCCGCGAGCAGTACTTC. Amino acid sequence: CASSQEGREGREQYF.

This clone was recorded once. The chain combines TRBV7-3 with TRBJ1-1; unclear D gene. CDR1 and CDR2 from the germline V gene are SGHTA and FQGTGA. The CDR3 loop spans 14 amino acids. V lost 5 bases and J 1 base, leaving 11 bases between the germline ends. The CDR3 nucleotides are TGTGCCAGCAGCCTCCGCGCTACGAACACTGAAGCTTTCTTT. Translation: CASSLRATNTEAFF.